These 31 T cell receptor beta chains were all obtained from the same sample, sequenced in a study of blood T cell repertoires in COVID-19. Some clones are missing from TCRdb's copy, which holds only in-frame ones; the method was immunoSEQ multiplex PCR. There are roughly 130,000 clones in the sample; approximately 80% occur only once, and approximately 3% lies in the top ten. The sequenced sample consisted of peripheral blood. Every receptor here comes from a woman aged 80 or older with acute or convalescent COVID-19.

V usage is TRBV7-3 and J usage is TRBJ2-7; TRBD1 agrees at 10 bases. CDR1 SGHTA and CDR2 FQGTGA come from the germline V gene. This CDR3 contains 12 residues. After removal of 5 bases from V and 6 bases from J, the junction contained 1 base not matched to a gene. The CDR3 is CASSRTGGEQYF. DNA of the CDR3: TGTGCCAGCAGCCGGACAGGGGGCGAGCAGTACTTC.

This clone turned up a few times. This chain links TRBV5-6 with TRBJ2-7; tentatively, D is TRBD1 (6 bases). The CDR3 is made up of 13 amino acids. The V gene lost 3 bases and the J gene lost 8 bases, with 15 bases spanning the gap. Germline loops: CDR1 SGHDT, CDR2 YYEEEE. This CDR3 reads CASSSWPGVKQYF. DNA for the CDR3: TGTGCCAGCAGCTCCTGGCCAGGGGTCAAGCAGTACTTC.

The gene calls are TRBV19 and TRBJ2-2, with D perhaps TRBD1 (7 bases). The germline V gene has CDR1 LNHDA and CDR2 SQIVND (reference sequence). This CDR3 comprises 15 residues. V was shortened by 3 bases and J by 7 bases, with 15 bases between the two germline ends. CDR3 amino acids: CASSMRRGLGGELFF. CDR3 in DNA: TGTGCCAGTAGTATGAGGAGGGGGCTCGGCGGGGAGCTGTTTTTT.

The chain uses TRBV7-9 and TRBJ2-1; 8 nucleotides match TRBD1. Per germline, CDR1 SEHNR and CDR2 FQNEAQ (reference sequence). The CDR3 consists of 16 residues. Trimming removed 6 bases from V and 10 bases from J; junction bases left unmatched: 17. CDR3 nucleotides: TGTGCCAGCAGTCACTACAGGGACAGGCGGGTCCTGGAGCAGTTCTTC. This translates into CASSHYRDRRVLEQFF.

The table lists this clone with a count of one. The rearrangement links TRBV6-2 or TRBV6-3 to TRBJ1-2; D may be TRBD1 (6 bases). Germline loops: CDR1 MNHEY, CDR2 SVGEGT. This CDR3 is built from 16 residues. V lost 4 bases, J lost 0 bases, and 15 bases lay in between. CDR3 in DNA: TGTGCCAGCAGTTCCCGGACAGTAACTACTAACTATGGCTACACCTTC. Translation gives CASSSRTVTTNYGYTF.

CDR3 coding DNA: TGTGCCAGCAGCTTAAGGAGTCAGGGGGAAGCTTTCTTT. Protein: CASSLRSQGEAFF. This sequence joins TRBV7-3 and TRBJ1-1; a possible D gene is TRBD1 (6 bases). Germline CDR1 reads SGHTA; CDR2 reads FQGTGA. V lost 1 base and J 8 bases, leaving 11 bases between the germline ends. This CDR3 is built from 13 residues.

This clone was seen a few times. The CDR3 coding sequence is TGTGCCAGCACCTTACACGAGGACTATGGCTACACCTTC. Its protein is CASTLHEDYGYTF. The genes are TRBV6-5 and TRBJ1-2; D gene unclear. The CDR3 runs 13 residues. V lost 7 bases, J lost 3 bases, and 12 bases lay in between. The germline V gene encodes CDR1 MNHEY and CDR2 SVGAGI.

This chain joins TRBV5-1 and TRBJ2-1; 7 bases match TRBD2. The length of the CDR3 is 15 residues. The V gene end was trimmed by 0 bases and the J gene end by 5 bases; junction bases not matched to a gene: 5. Germline CDR1 reads SGHRS; CDR2 reads YFSETQ. This CDR3 is CASSLAGGLNNEQFF. CDR3 sequence (DNA): TGCGCCAGCAGCTTGGCGGGGGGACTGAACAATGAGCAGTTCTTC.

The chain employs TRBV5-4 and TRBJ1-1; 7 bases line up with TRBD1. The CDR3 contains 12 residues. Germline V gene lookup returns CDR1 SGHNT and CDR2 YYREEE (reference sequence). The V and J ends lost 3 bases and 10 bases, in that order; junction bases with no gene match: 6. The CDR3 loop reads CASSSGGLGAFF. CDR3 DNA sequence: TGTGCCAGCAGCTCAGGGGGGCTAGGAGCTTTCTTT. Using reference TRBV5-4 and TRBJ1-1 for the parts outside the CDR3, the full variable domain is ETGVTQSPTHLIKTRGQQVTLRCSSQSGHNTVSWYQQALGQGPQFIFQYYREEENGRGNFPPRFSGLQFPNYSSELNVNALELDDSALYLCASSSGGLGAFFGQGTRLTVV.

V usage is TRBV18 and J usage is TRBJ1-2; 9 bases are shared with TRBD1. Germline V gene data show CDR1 as KGHSH and CDR2 as LQKENI. The CDR3 spans 15 residues. V was clipped by 0 bases and J by 8 bases; unmatched bases: 7. CDR3 coding DNA: TGTGCCAGCTCACCACCGGGACAGGGACTGATCGGCTACACCTTC. As protein: CASSPPGQGLIGYTF.

V and J are TRBV6-5 and TRBJ2-7, with TRBD1 identical over 7 bases. With V trimmed by 11 bases and J by 1 base, 11 bases remained unmatched. The germline V gene has CDR1 MNHEY and CDR2 SVGAGI. This CDR3 is 14 amino acids long. This CDR3 is CASQQPGQSYEQYF. DNA of the CDR3: TGTGCCTCCCAGCAACCGGGACAGTCCTACGAGCAGTACTTC.

V gene TRBV5-4 combines with J gene TRBJ1-6; no reliable D call. Germline CDR1 and CDR2: SGHNT and YYREEE (reference sequence). CDR3 size: 14 residues. V was trimmed by 4 bases and J by 1 base, leaving 6 bases between them. Here the CDR3 reads CASSPRSYNSPLHF. The CDR3 region has the DNA TGTGCCAGCAGCCCCAGGTCCTATAATTCACCCCTCCACTTT.

The chain is built from TRBV18 and TRBJ1-6; weak D call: TRBD1 (6 bases). V lost 4 bases, J lost 9 bases, and 13 bases lay in between. Per the germline V gene, CDR1 is KGHSH and CDR2 is LQKENI. The CDR3 sequence is 14 residues long. The CDR3 protein is CASSLQGGGSPLHF. Here the CDR3 DNA reads TGTGCCAGCTCACTACAGGGTGGTGGTTCACCCCTCCACTTT.

The chain combines TRBV29-1 with TRBJ2-7, with D tentatively TRBD1 (6 bases). The germline V and J ends were trimmed by 2 bases and 9 bases, with 17 bases remaining between them. The CDR3 has 13 residues. Germline lookup yields CDR1 SQVTM and CDR2 ANQGSEA. DNA for the CDR3: TGCAGCGTTGAAACCGGGACACCTAACTGGCAGTACTTC. Protein product: CSVETGTPNWQYF.

This rearrangement joins TRBV29-1 to TRBJ1-1; 7 bases are shared with TRBD1. Germline V gene sequence: CDR1 SQVTM, CDR2 ANQGSEA. This CDR3 has 14 residues. Germline trimming cut 3 bases from V and 0 bases from J; bases unmatched to any gene: 4. This CDR3 reads CSVDNRGMNTEAFF. Written as DNA, the CDR3 is TGCAGCGTTGACAACAGGGGCATGAACACTGAAGCTTTCTTT.

This chain joins TRBV11-1 and TRBJ1-2; 8 bases align to TRBD1. Trimming at V came to 4 bases and at J to 1 base, leaving 5 bases not matched to a gene. This CDR3 contains 15 residues. CDR1 and CDR2 (germline): SGHAT, FQDESV (reference sequence). The CDR3 sequence is CASSSRQGSNYGYTF. The CDR3 nucleotides read TGTGCCAGCAGCTCTCGACAGGGGAGTAACTATGGCTACACCTTC.

Of note for this clone: Other DNA sequences within the sample encode an identical CDR3. The J gene is TRBJ2-3, the V gene TRBV9; perhaps TRBD1 as D (6 bases). The CDR3 is 15 amino acids. From germline, CDR1 is SGDLS and CDR2 YYNGEE. V lost 0 bases to trimming and J lost 1 base, with 9 bases between them. Here the CDR3 reads CASSVEEGGTDTQYF. The CDR3 DNA follows: TGTGCCAGCAGCGTAGAAGAGGGGGGCACAGATACGCAGTATTTT.

The V gene is TRBV19, the J gene TRBJ1-5; possible D gene TRBD1, 5 bases. V lost 6 bases, J lost 2 bases, and 14 bases lay in between. Germline V CDR1 and CDR2: LNHDA, SQIVND (reference sequence). The CDR3 totals 15 residues. Here the CDR3 DNA reads TGTGCCAGTAGAGGAGGGGACCTTGGCAATCAGCCCCAGCATTTT. Its protein product is CASRGGDLGNQPQHF.

V and J are TRBV2 and TRBJ1-1, with 7 nucleotides matching TRBD1. CDR1 SNHLY and CDR2 FYNNEI come from the germline V gene. The CDR3 consists of 13 residues. V lost 7 bases, J lost 4 bases, and 6 bases stayed unmatched. This CDR3 is CASIRQGGTEAFF. For the CDR3, the DNA is TGTGCCAGCATAAGACAGGGTGGCACTGAAGCTTTCTTT. Full variable domain (missing parts from reference TRBV2 and TRBJ1-1): EPEVTQTPSHQVTQMGQEVILRCVPISNHLYFYWYRQILGQKVEFLVSFYNNEISEKSEIFDDQFSVERPDGSNFTLKIRSTKLEDSAMYFCASIRQGGTEAFFGQGTRLTVV.

The chain carries TRBV7-9 and TRBJ1-3, with 9 bases lining up with TRBD1. Germline V gives CDR1 SEHNR, CDR2 FQNEAQ (reference sequence). The J segment lost 3 bases and the V segment lost 3 bases, leaving 3 bases of the junction unmatched. This CDR3 is built from 15 residues. This chain's CDR3 is CASSLGTGYGNTIYF. The CDR3 region has the DNA TGTGCCAGCAGCTTGGGGACAGGGTATGGAAACACCATATATTTT.

The chain is built from TRBV6-2 or TRBV6-3 and TRBJ1-5; no reliable D call. This CDR3 region has 12 residues. Germline V CDR1 and CDR2: MNHEY, SVGEGT. V dropped 6 bases and J dropped 4 bases, with 7 bases sitting between them. CDR3 coding DNA: TGTGCCAGCAGCGAGCCGAATCAGCCCCAGCATTTT. This gives the protein CASSEPNQPQHF.

The chain uses TRBV7-9 and TRBJ1-4; D perhaps matches TRBD1 (5 bases). The CDR3 runs to 14 residues. V was cut by 5 bases and J by 4 bases, with 11 bases left in between. CDR1 is SEHNR and CDR2 is FQNEAQ in the germline V gene (reference sequence). The CDR3 DNA reads as TGTGCCAGCAGCCCGGGACTGAATAATGAAAAACTGTTTTTT. It translates to CASSPGLNNEKLFF.

The chain carries TRBV10-3 and TRBJ1-4, with 8 nucleotides matching TRBD1. The V segment lost 3 bases and the J segment 5 bases; nucleotides outside the gene matches: 5. In germline, CDR1 is ENHRY, CDR2 SYGVKD. This CDR3 has 15 residues. The CDR3 loop reads CAISEGQGPNEKLFF. The CDR3 DNA reads TGTGCCATCAGTGAAGGACAGGGACCCAATGAAAAACTGTTTTTT.

V and J are TRBV4-1 and TRBJ2-1; the match to TRBD2 covers 8 bases. Germline V lookup: CDR1 MGHRA, CDR2 YSYEKL. The length of the CDR3 is 15 residues. The trim removed 4 bases at V and 0 bases at J, leaving 2 bases unmatched. CDR3 nucleotide sequence: TGCGCCAGCAGCCCACGGGGGGGCTCCTACAATGAGCAGTTCTTC. It translates to CASSPRGGSYNEQFF.

This chain connects TRBV5-5 to TRBJ1-6; D gene uncertain. The CDR3 spans 13 residues. Trimming shortened V by 3 bases and J by 7 bases, and 8 bases separated the two germline ends. Germline V gene data show CDR1 as SGHKS and CDR2 as YYEKEE (reference sequence). CDR3 DNA sequence: TGTGCCAGCAGCTCCTTAGCCAATTCACCCCTCCACTTT. It yields the protein CASSSLANSPLHF.

The DNA for the CDR3 is TGTGCCAGCAGCTCAATAAGGGACAGGGGGGCTGAAGCTTTCTTT. Its translation is CASSSIRDRGAEAFF. The chain has TRBV11-2 and TRBJ1-1, with 11 bases aligning to TRBD1. The length of the CDR3 is 15 residues. Germline CDR1 SGHAT, CDR2 FQNNGV. V lost 4 bases to trimming and J lost 6 bases; unmatched junction nucleotides: 7.

This chain links TRBV5-1 with TRBJ2-2, with 14 bases matching TRBD2. CDR1 SGHRS and CDR2 YFSETQ come from the germline V gene. The CDR3 contains 18 residues. The trim removed 4 bases at V and 3 bases at J, leaving 8 bases unmatched. CDR3 DNA: TGCGCCAGCAGCGCCCGAGGGACTAGCGGGGGTGACACCGGGGAGCTGTTTTTT. Its translation: CASSARGTSGGDTGELFF.

The chain combines TRBV2 with TRBJ1-4; no reliable D call. Germline assignment: CDR1 SNHLY and CDR2 FYNNEI. There are 13 residues in the CDR3. Trimming left V 4 bases short and J 6 bases short, with 9 bases between. The CDR3 spells CASSGLPDEKLFF. As DNA, the CDR3 is TGTGCCAGCAGTGGGTTGCCAGATGAAAAACTGTTTTTT.

The J gene is TRBJ1-1, the V gene TRBV6-5, with D possibly being TRBD1 (6 bases). This CDR3 has 13 amino acids. V lost 10 bases to trimming and J lost 5 bases, with 17 bases between them. The germline V gene encodes CDR1 MNHEY and CDR2 SVGAGI. The CDR3 DNA reads as TGTGCCACCCGCAGGGGCGGGGGAACTGAAGCTTTCTTT. It specifies CATRRGGGTEAFF.

The chain carries TRBV6-5 and TRBJ1-2; the match to TRBD1 covers 9 bases. The CDR3 is 16 amino acids. V dropped 2 bases and J dropped 8; count of bases not matched to a gene: 12. The germline gives CDR1 MNHEY, CDR2 SVGAGI. CDR3 nucleotide sequence: TGTGCCAGCAGTTACCTATACAGGGGGCCCAGGAAGGGCTACACCTTC. Translating gives CASSYLYRGPRKGYTF.

In DNA, the CDR3 is TGTGCCAGCAGCCCGCGGGAGTATAACTATGGCTACACCTTC. This encodes CASSPREYNYGYTF. The V gene is TRBV7-8, the J gene TRBJ1-2; no definite D call. V was trimmed by 5 bases and J by 1 base, leaving 11 bases between them. This CDR3 spans 14 amino acids. From germline, CDR1 is SGHVS and CDR2 FQNEAQ.